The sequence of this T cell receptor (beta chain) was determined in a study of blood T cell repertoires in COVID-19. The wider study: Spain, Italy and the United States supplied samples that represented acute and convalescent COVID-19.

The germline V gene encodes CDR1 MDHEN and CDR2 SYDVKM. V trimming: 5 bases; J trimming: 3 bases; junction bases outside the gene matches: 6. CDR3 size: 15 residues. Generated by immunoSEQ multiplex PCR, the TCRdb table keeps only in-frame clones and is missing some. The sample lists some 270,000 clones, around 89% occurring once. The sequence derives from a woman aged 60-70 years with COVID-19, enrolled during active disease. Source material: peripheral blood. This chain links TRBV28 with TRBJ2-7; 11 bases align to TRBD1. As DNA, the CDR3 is TGTGCCAGCAGTCAAACCGGGACAGGGGGCTACGAGCAGTACTTC. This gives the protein CASSQTGTGGYEQYF.